One and the same sample provided the 6 T cell receptor beta chains below, sequenced in a study of blood T cell repertoires in COVID-19. Clones were read by immunoSEQ multiplex PCR, and TCRdb kept only the in-frame ones, dropping some. Here the sample spans 40,000 to 55,000 clones, approximately 90% being singletons. The source material was peripheral blood. These receptors originate from a man aged 45-65 years with COVID-19, enrolled during active disease.

In nucleotides, the CDR3 is TGTGCCAGCTCACCATCTATAGCGGGAACCTACAATGAGCAGTTCTTC. This codes for CASSPSIAGTYNEQFF. The V call is TRBV18, the J call TRBJ2-1; 8 bases match TRBD2. V was pared by 2 bases and J by 2 bases, with 5 bases of the junction left unmatched. The germline V gene encodes CDR1 KGHSH and CDR2 LQKENI. The length of the CDR3 is 16 residues.

The chain links TRBV6-6 to TRBJ1-2; TRBD1 is a possible D gene (6 bases). The ends were cut back, 5 bases at V and 5 bases at J, with 9 bases in the middle. Germline-derived CDR1 and CDR2 are MNHNY and SVGAGI (reference sequence). CDR3 length: 12 residues. The CDR3 nucleotides are TGTGCCAGCAGTCGGACAGATTATGGCTACACCTTC. Translation: CASSRTDYGYTF.

V usage is TRBV6-1 and J usage is TRBJ1-4; the match to TRBD1 covers 7 bases. With 2 bases clipped from V and 5 bases from J, the junction kept 14 bases outside the gene matches. The CDR3 covers 18 residues. Germline V gene lookup returns CDR1 MNHNS and CDR2 SASEGT. CDR3 sequence (DNA): TGTGCCAGCAGTGAAACTTTGTCCCTAGGGGGCGCGAATGAAAAACTGTTTTTT. Its protein product is CASSETLSLGGANEKLFF.

This sequence joins TRBV27 and TRBJ2-7, with 12 positions matching TRBD2. The CDR3 covers 16 residues. Germline V lookup: CDR1 MNHEY, CDR2 SMNVEV (reference sequence). V dropped 2 bases and J dropped 7; count of bases not matched to a gene: 9. The CDR3 protein is CASSLGGTSGLREQYF. CDR3 coding DNA: TGTGCCAGCAGTTTAGGGGGGACTAGCGGGCTTAGGGAGCAGTACTTC.

Comments on this clone: This specimen includes other DNA sequences encoding the same CDR3. The chain links TRBV7-6 to TRBJ2-3; the D gene is possibly TRBD2 (6 bases). The germline gives CDR1 SGHVS, CDR2 FNYEAQ. There are 16 residues in the CDR3. V was cut by 1 base and J by 3 bases, with 14 bases left in between. The CDR3: CASSLGSGSSTDTQYF. CDR3 DNA sequence: TGTGCCAGCAGCTTAGGTAGCGGCTCTAGTACAGATACGCAGTATTTT.

J is TRBJ2-2 and V is TRBV30; a possible D gene is TRBD1 (5 bases). Trimming removed 5 bases at V and 8 bases at J, with 12 bases between. This CDR3 spans 12 amino acids. CDR1 and CDR2 from the germline V gene are GTSNPN and SVGIG (reference sequence). The CDR3: CAWGQGTGELFF. CDR3 bases: TGTGCCTGGGGTCAGGGAACGGGGGAGCTGTTTTTT.